The clone carrying this T cell receptor (beta chain) was observed a few times. The data belong to a study of blood T cell repertoires in COVID-19. Study-level background: Samples came from the United States, Italy and Spain, spanning acute and convalescent COVID-19. From T cells, B-cell-depleted T cells, or PBMCs came the material, which was cDNA or gDNA.

This CDR3 has 14 amino acids. Germline CDR1 is ENHRY and CDR2 is SYGVKD. Germline trimming cut 7 bases from V and 3 bases from J; bases unmatched to any gene: 7. Original handling: The authors estimated nucleated cell counts from reference gene primer amplification. TCRdb keeps only in-frame clones here, not all; method: immunoSEQ multiplex PCR. V, J and clone size were drawn from that table, and D and trimming were deduced from the DNA. The sample consists of 40,000 or so clones, 70% to 85% of them appearing once. J is TRBJ2-7 and V is TRBV10-3; 9 nucleotides line up with TRBD1. This sequence originates from a human donor in a cohort sampled during active COVID-19. The sequencing input was peripheral blood. This CDR3 reads CAINDKGQGYEQYF. The CDR3 nucleotides read TGTGCCATCAATGATAAGGGACAGGGCTACGAGCAGTACTTC.